Sequencing of this T cell receptor (beta chain) was carried out in a study of blood T cell repertoires in COVID-19. Background on the study: Donors in the United States, Italy and Spain gave samples during acute or convalescent COVID-19. T cells, B-cell-depleted T cells, or PBMCs supplied cDNA or gDNA.

Authors' methods: Amplification with reference gene primers provided the estimates of nucleated cell counts. The repertoire was sequenced with immunoSEQ multiplex PCR; TCRdb's copy has only in-frame clones and lacks some. V, J and clone size were drawn from that table, and D and trimming were deduced from the DNA. The data hold tens of thousands of clones, with roughly 85% observed a single time. This clone showed up just once. Trimming cost V 3 bases and J 7 bases; bases outside gene matches: 5. This CDR3 spans 13 amino acids. Germline V lookup: CDR1 SGHRS, CDR2 YFSETQ. The sample comprised peripheral blood. The TCR was taken from a human donor in a cohort sampled during active COVID-19. The chain uses TRBV5-1 and TRBJ2-7, with TRBD2 matching over 9 bases. CDR3 nucleotides: TGCGCCAGCAGCTGGGGAGCGGGAGGTGAGCAGTACTTC. Protein product: CASSWGAGGEQYF.